This T cell receptor beta chain was found in a study of identical twins. Study-wide points: High-abundance cord blood beta clonotypes had fewer insertions; memory repertoires showed none. It was cross-sectional statistical analysis, not following the same donors, that the conclusions relied on.

Healthy Caucasians alone served as donors. The trim removed 5 bases at V and 7 bases at J, leaving 9 bases unmatched. Germline V gives CDR1 SGHTA, CDR2 FQGNSA. The CDR3 consists of 15 residues. Of note for this clonotype: Antigen unknown.

Each CDR3 protein gets one entry after TCRdb re-called the 5' RACE reads with MiXCR. The sample has 700,000 or so distinct CDR3 sequences, less than 10% seen once. The sample was also linked to a second study, of yellow fever vaccine responses in identical twins. As that study records: Twins showed a vaccine T cell response that reportedly seemed partly convergent, partly personalized.

The specimen sequenced was PBMCs. This sequence was found in a woman under 30 in good health. The V gene is TRBV7-2, the J gene TRBJ2-7; 12 bases match TRBD1. The CDR3 DNA is TGTGCCAGCAGCCACCCGGGACAGGGGGCTCAGGAGCAGTACTTC. Its protein is CASSHPGQGAQEQYF.